This T cell receptor beta chain was recovered during a study of regulatory T cells in long-lasting Graves disease. This clonotype has a count of ten or more. The CDR3 covers 20 residues. J lost 1 base, V lost 1 base, and 15 bases had no gene match. In germline, CDR1 is SGHAT, CDR2 FQNNGV. Combining iRepertoire HTBI primers with Arm-PCR of CDR3 regions, the authors built TCR beta libraries. TCRdb re-analysed the multiplex PCR reads in MiXCR, keeping a single row per CDR3 protein. The table has roughly 490,000 distinct CDR3 sequences, 20% to 25% seen once. Time point of the sample: persistent/refractory GD, antithyroid drugs over 5 years with positive TRAb. Scientists built the TCR library using RNA that was extracted from PBMCs.

This receptor was taken from a female donor with Graves disease. The sample in question was peripheral blood mononuclear cells (PBMCs), obtained when the disease was refractory, from a patient treated with antithyroid drugs. The chain carries TRBV11-2 and TRBJ2-5, with TRBD2 identical over 10 bases. The CDR3, as DNA: TGTGCCAGCAGCTTAGTCCCTGGACTAGCGGAGCTCGGGGTCCAAGAGACCCAGTACTTC. Translated: CASSLVPGLAELGVQETQYF. Drawing the rest from reference TRBV11-2 and TRBJ2-5, the complete variable domain is EAGVAQSPRYKIIEKRQSVAFWCNPISGHATLYWYQQILGQGPKLLIQFQNNGVVDDSQLPKDRFSAERLKGVDSTLKIQPAKLEDSAVYLCASSLVPGLAELGVQETQYFGPGTRLLVL.